Sequencing of this T cell receptor beta chain was carried out in a study of shared clonotypes between healthy human individuals (dated by TCRdb to 2019 to 2021). Broadly, across the study: The cohort comprised a couple of women and a few men aged 18 to 49 years. For each donor, CD4 naive and CD4 memory were each given three plates, CD8 naive was given two plates, and CD8 memory was given one plate. To estimate repertoire size and how much clonotype sharing occurs between individuals, the study deeply sequenced the blood TCR repertoires of five healthy adults. To increase sequencing depth and limit assay-specific biases, different laboratories used diverse techniques to prepare libraries and sequence TCR repertoires. Each donor's leukapheresis produced roughly between about 0.9 and 9.5 billion PBMCs. Paper-wide results and their limitations: Estimated clonotype richness was generally larger for naive than for memory subsets. Based on pairwise subsampling, the degree of clonotype sharing among donors was expected to be affected by sequencing depth. Sampling was restricted to blood, and TCR repertoires in tissue are likely to differ from TCR repertoires in blood. Incomplete sequencing was indicated by rarefaction of sorted-subset datasets, despite the large sequencing depth. Sharing across a handful of donors was observed for about 4.8% of naive CD4, over 3% of naive CD8, over 2% of memory CD4, and roughly 0.4% of memory CD8 clonotypes. Because the study included a small number of donors, the genetic and exposure-history diversity represented was limited. Compared with non-shared clonotypes, the clonotypes found in all four sorted-subset donors had higher generation probabilities.

Notes on this clone: No antigen is known for it. No base-level quality is on record; no much larger clone is a single base apart.

From cysteine to phenylalanine, the CDR3 is 13 amino acids long. Left in the record is the CDR3 DNA by itself, 39 bases read in frame from the first base. V is cut back by 7 bases and J by 6 bases, with 8 bases in the junction unmatched. According to the germline V gene, CDR1 reads SNHLY and CDR2 reads FYNNEI. TCR CDR3 regions were amplified from genomic DNA by multiplex PCR using the deep immunoSEQ assay. Extracted genomic DNA from each cell subset was spread evenly across all wells of several immunoSEQ 96-well plates, with each plate serving as a replicate. For sorted subsets, about 0.2 ug genomic DNA, equal to approximately 30,000 T cell genomes, was loaded into each replicate PCR. Purified libraries were quantified with a Qubit 3.0 fluorometer, sized on a Bioanalyzer 2100, and re-quantified with the KAPA Library Quantification kit. Each immunoSEQ 96-well plate was sequenced on its own single-read 150-cycle Illumina NextSeq 550 flow cell. The source study handled its data this way. Because the immunoSEQ output included only junctional sequences and no quality scores, the filtering could not be the same as the filtering used for full-length reads. Sequences were annotated with PyIR, a Python wrapper for IgBLAST v1.9, and V/J genes and CDR3 were assigned using IMGT germline references. Reads were filtered out if the reads had weak V/J assignments (E-value above 1e-6), no CDR3, stop codons, out-of-frame junctions, or ambiguous translated residues. A V3J clonotype was defined by an identical inferred V gene, J gene, and CDR3 amino acid sequence. Percentage overlap between repertoires was computed as shared unique clonotypes divided by the size of the smaller repertoire. Repertoire richness was assessed with RTK rarefaction, the Chao1 estimator, and Recon v2.1 estimates of unobserved clonotypes. For all TCRbeta clonotypes obtained by the gDNA method from four donors, generation probabilities were computed with OLGA. The table was pulled from immuneACCESS by TCRdb, which kept in-frame rearrangements only. Such tables lose some clones; where checked, under half of the loss comes from unresolved V genes, and the rest has no known cause. The V and J calls and the clone size are those of that table, but D and trimming were determined from the DNA. A total of about 1.5 million clones appear in this sample, 95% to 99% of them only once. The ten largest clonotypes hold roughly 0.4% of the sample.

The donors were healthy, HIV-negative adults who had no recently reported acute infections or vaccinations. Every donor was a Caucasian adult living in Nashville, Tennessee, USA. CD4+ T cells were enriched by magnetic negative selection; naive cells were then positively selected on CD45RA, and the negative fraction formed the memory subset. Blood was collected by leukapheresis, and PBMCs were isolated by Ficoll-Histopaque density gradient centrifugation and then cryopreserved in liquid nitrogen vapor phase. Analytical flow cytometry was used to check the purity and quantity of every magnetically sorted T cell population. From each sorted fraction, genomic DNA was isolated and quantified by UV absorbance on a Nanodrop 2000c.

The rearrangement joined TRBV2 to TRBJ1-2; TRBD1 fits 7 bases in the junction. The material sequenced was naive CD4+ T cells sorted from blood. In light of the paper, this sample's cell subset or site label describes: CD45RA+ positively selected. The TCR was taken from a man between 25 and 39 years old in good health. The nucleotide sequence is TGTGCCAGCACGATAGAACAGGGGAATGGCTACACCTTC. This sequence encodes CASTIEQGNGYTF.